The clone carrying this T cell receptor (beta chain) appeared many times. Its specificity is not known. The lymph nodes were axillary draining lymph nodes from breast cancer patients. This entry is derived from a study of breast tumors, draining lymph nodes, adjacent tissues. The V segment lost 6 bases and the J segment 7 bases; nucleotides outside the gene matches: 9. This CDR3 spans 14 amino acids. Study-level findings and limits: Tumors had less TCR diversity than lymph nodes, more than nontumor tissue.

TCRdb fed the multiplex PCR reads into MiXCR, producing one record per CDR3 protein. The table shows hundreds of thousands of distinct CDR3 sequences, with about 30% occurring only once. Sequencing was done on a sample of axillary lymph node tissue. V and J are TRBV12-3 or TRBV12-4 and TRBJ1-5, with TRBD1 identical over 7 bases. This TCR came from a female donor with breast cancer. Some clones in this sample may be carry-over from other donors' samples. CDR3 protein: CASSPTGRGQPQHF. CDR3 DNA sequence: TGTGCCAGCAGCCCGACAGGGAGAGGCCAGCCCCAGCATTTT.